Sequencing of this T cell receptor (beta chain) was carried out in a study of cytomegalovirus exposure and HLA in healthy donors. Findings and limits, study-wide: A prior analysis recorded that most TCR beta V segments were productive about 87% or about 30% of the time. Rare TCR sequences dominated, though some public TCRs recurred in many donors. DRB1 had the most TCR associations and HLA-C the fewest, a later analysis found, with rates varying by HLA locus.

V trimming: 4 bases; J trimming: 1 base; junction bases outside the gene matches: 8. Germline V lookup: CDR1 SGHDT, CDR2 YYEEEE. The CDR3 consists of 17 residues. As regards this clone: Its matching antigen is unknown.

This PCR relied on a set of 60 Vbeta primers and 13 Jbeta primers. Sequencing was performed with immunoSEQ multiplex PCR; in TCRdb, only in-frame clones are kept and a portion is missing. The sample holds about 91,000 clones, roughly 78% seen once. The chain is built from TRBV5-6 and TRBJ1-3, with 10 bases that match TRBD1. Sequences were obtained from PBMCs. The sequence was collected from a male donor in good health and CMV-seropositive. The CDR3 nucleotides are TGTGCCAGCAGCAAGGACAGGGGGATAATTTCTGGAAACACCATATATTTT. Protein: CASSKDRGIISGNTIYF. Supplemented by reference TRBV5-6 and TRBJ1-3, the full variable domain reads DAGVTQSPTHLIKTRGQQVTLRCSPKSGHDTVSWYQQALGQGPQFIFQYYEEEERQRGNFPDRFSGHQFPNYSSELNVNALLLGDSALYLCASSKDRGIISGNTIYFGEGSWLTVV.